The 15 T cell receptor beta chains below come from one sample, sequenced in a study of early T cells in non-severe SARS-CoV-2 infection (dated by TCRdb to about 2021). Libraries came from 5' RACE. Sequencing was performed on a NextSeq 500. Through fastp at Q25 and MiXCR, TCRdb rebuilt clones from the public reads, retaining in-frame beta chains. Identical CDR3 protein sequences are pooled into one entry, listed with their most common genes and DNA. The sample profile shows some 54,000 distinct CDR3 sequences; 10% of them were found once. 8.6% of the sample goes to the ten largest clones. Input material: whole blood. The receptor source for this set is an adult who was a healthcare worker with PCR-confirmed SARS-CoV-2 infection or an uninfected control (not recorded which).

In nucleotides, the CDR3 is TGCAGCGCTTATAGCGGAGACTCCTACGAGCAGTACTTC. This codes for CSAYSGDSYEQYF. The rearrangement uses TRBV29-1 and TRBJ2-7, with D perhaps TRBD2 (6 bases). Germline CDR1 reads SQVTM; CDR2 reads ANQGSEA. V was shortened by 7 bases and J by 0 bases, with 13 bases between the two germline ends. This CDR3 spans 13 amino acids.

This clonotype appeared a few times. CDR3 sequence: CSAFGQGAAKNIQYF. The CDR3 nucleotides read TGCAGTGCTTTCGGACAGGGGGCGGCCAAAAACATTCAGTACTTC. V gene TRBV20-1 combines with J gene TRBJ2-4, with 11 positions matching TRBD1. The CDR3 covers 15 residues. V lost 5 bases to trimming and J lost 1 base; unmatched junction nucleotides: 4. Per germline, CDR1 DFQATT and CDR2 SNEGSKA (reference sequence).

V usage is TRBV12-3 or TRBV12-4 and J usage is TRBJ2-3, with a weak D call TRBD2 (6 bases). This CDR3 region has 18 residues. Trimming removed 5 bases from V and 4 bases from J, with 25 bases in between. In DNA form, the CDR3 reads TGTGCCAGCAGTCCTACCCCCCGCGGCGCGGGGTGGTCAGATACGCAGTATTTT. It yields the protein CASSPTPRGAGWSDTQYF.

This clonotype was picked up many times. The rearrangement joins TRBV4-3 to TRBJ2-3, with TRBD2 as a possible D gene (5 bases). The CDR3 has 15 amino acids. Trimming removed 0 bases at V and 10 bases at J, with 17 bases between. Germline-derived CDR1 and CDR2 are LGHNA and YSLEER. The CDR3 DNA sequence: TGCGCCAGCAGCCAAGAGACTATTCCGCAATATCCGCAGTATTTT. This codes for CASSQETIPQYPQYF.

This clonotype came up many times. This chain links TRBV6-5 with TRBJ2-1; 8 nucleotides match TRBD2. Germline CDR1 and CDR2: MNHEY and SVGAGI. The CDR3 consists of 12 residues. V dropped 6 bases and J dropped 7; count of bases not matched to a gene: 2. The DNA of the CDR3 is TGTGCCAGCAGCCGCGGGGGGAATGAGCAGTTCTTC. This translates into CASSRGGNEQFF.

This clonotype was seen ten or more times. This CDR3 is CASSLDEQGGGGYTF. CDR3 nucleotide sequence: TGTGCCAGCAGCTTAGACGAACAGGGAGGAGGGGGCTACACCTTC. The chain recombines TRBV7-6 with TRBJ1-2; maybe TRBD1 (6 bases). Germline V CDR1 and CDR2: SGHVS, FNYEAQ. V was cut by 1 base and J by 8 bases, with 17 bases left in between. The CDR3 runs to 15 residues.

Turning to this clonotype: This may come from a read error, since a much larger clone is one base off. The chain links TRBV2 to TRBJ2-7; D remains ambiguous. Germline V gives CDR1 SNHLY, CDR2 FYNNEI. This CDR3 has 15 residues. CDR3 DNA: TGTACCAGCAGCCCCCCTAGAAAGGATATCAACGAGCAGTACTTC. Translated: CTSSPPRKDINEQYF.

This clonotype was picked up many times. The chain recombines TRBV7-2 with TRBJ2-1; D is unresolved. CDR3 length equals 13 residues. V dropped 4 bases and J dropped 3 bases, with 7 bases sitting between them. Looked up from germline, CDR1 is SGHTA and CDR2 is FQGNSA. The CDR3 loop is CASSWTNYNEQFF. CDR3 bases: TGTGCCAGCAGCTGGACCAACTACAATGAGCAGTTCTTC.

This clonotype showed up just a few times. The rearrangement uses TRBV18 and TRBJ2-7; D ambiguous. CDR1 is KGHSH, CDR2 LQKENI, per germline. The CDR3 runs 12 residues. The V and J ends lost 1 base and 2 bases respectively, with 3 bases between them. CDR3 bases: TGTGCCAGCTCACCACGGACCTACGAGCAGTACTTC. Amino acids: CASSPRTYEQYF.

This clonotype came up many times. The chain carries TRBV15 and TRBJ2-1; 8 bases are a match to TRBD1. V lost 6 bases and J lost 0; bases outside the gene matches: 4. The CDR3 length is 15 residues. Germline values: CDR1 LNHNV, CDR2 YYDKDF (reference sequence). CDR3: CATRDDRGSYNEQFF. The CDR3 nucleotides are TGTGCCACCAGGGACGACAGGGGCTCCTACAATGAGCAGTTCTTC.

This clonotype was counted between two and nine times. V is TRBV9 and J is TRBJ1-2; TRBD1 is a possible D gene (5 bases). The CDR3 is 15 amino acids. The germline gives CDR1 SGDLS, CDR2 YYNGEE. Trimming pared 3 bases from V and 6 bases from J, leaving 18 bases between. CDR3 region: CASSEPGPTMDGYTF. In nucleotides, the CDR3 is TGTGCCAGCAGCGAGCCGGGACCCACAATGGATGGCTACACCTTC.

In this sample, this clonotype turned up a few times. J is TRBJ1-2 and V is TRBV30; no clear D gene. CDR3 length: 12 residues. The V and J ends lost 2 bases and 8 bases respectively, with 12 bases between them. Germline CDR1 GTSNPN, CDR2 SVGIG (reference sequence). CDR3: CAWSWVGKGYTF. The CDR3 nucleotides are TGTGCCTGGAGTTGGGTAGGGAAAGGCTACACCTTC.

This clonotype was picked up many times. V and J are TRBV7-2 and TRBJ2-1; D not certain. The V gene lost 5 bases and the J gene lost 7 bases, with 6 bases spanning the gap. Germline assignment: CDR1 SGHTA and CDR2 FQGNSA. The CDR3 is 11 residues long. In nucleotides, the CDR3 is TGTGCCAGCAGCCGAGCGAATGAGCAGTTCTTC. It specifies CASSRANEQFF.

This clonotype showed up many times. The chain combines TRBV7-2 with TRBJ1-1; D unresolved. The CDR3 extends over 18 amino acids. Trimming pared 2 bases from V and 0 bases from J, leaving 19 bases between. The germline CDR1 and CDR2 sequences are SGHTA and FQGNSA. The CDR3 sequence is CASSLQAVSEAMNTEAFF. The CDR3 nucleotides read TGTGCCAGCAGCTTACAGGCAGTCTCTGAGGCGATGAACACTGAAGCTTTCTTT.

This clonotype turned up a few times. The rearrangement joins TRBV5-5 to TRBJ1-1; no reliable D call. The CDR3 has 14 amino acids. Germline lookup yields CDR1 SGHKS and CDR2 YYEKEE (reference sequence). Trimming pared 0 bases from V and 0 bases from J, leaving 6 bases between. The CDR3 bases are TGTGCCAGCAGCTTGGCGGTCCTGAACACTGAAGCTTTCTTT. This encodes CASSLAVLNTEAFF. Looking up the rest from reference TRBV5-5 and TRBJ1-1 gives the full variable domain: DAGVTQSPTHLIKTRGQQVTLRCSPISGHKSVSWYQQVLGQGPQFIFQYYEKEERGRGNFPDRFSARQFPNYSSELNVNALLLGDSALYLCASSLAVLNTEAFFGQGTRLTVV.